These 27 T cell receptor beta chains were sequenced from one sample in a study of CD8 T cells in Susac syndrome (dated by TCRdb to between 2018 and 2021). Libraries were built with the immunoSEQ multiplex PCR assay. RNA was extracted with the RNeasy kit and about 0.5 to 1 ug was reverse transcribed using random hexamers. TCRdb applied fastp at Q25 and MiXCR to the public reads, then kept only in-frame beta chains. A single entry per CDR3 protein holds the most common genes and DNA from its merged rows. The sample has about 71,000 distinct CDR3 sequences on record, 95% to 96% of them singletons. Together, the top ten hold 0.095% to 0.13% of the sample. The sequenced material came from CD4+ T cells from PBMCs. These receptors were obtained from a human donor with multiple sclerosis.

This clonotype was recorded once. The gene calls are TRBV3-1 and TRBJ2-6; TRBD1 matches at 10 bases. Germline V gives CDR1 LGHDT, CDR2 YNNKEL (reference sequence). The V gene end was trimmed by 3 bases and the J gene end by 4 bases; junction bases not matched to a gene: 6. This CDR3 has 17 amino acids. This chain's CDR3 is CASSQRQGARGANVLTF. CDR3 nucleotides: TGTGCCAGCAGCCAGCGACAGGGGGCGCGAGGGGCCAACGTCCTGACTTTC.

This clonotype showed up just once. This chain uses TRBV6-6 with TRBJ1-5; 7 bases map to TRBD1. This CDR3 region has 16 residues. CDR1 is MNHNY and CDR2 is SVGAGI in the germline V gene (reference sequence). V lost 0 bases to trimming and J lost 2 bases; unmatched junction nucleotides: 4. CDR3: CASSYSRQGGNQPQHF. The CDR3 DNA sequence: TGTGCCAGCAGTTACTCTAGACAGGGCGGCAATCAGCCCCAGCATTTT.

This clonotype has only one observation. The chain links TRBV7-2 to TRBJ2-3; unclear D gene. CDR3 size: 13 residues. V dropped 1 base and J dropped 5 bases, with 7 bases sitting between them. Germline lookup yields CDR1 SGHTA and CDR2 FQGNSA. The chain's CDR3 is CASSLVGQDTQYF. DNA for the CDR3: TGTGCCAGCAGCTTAGTTGGGCAAGATACGCAGTATTTT.

This rearrangement joins TRBV29-1 to TRBJ2-2; 11 bases map to TRBD1. V trimming: 7 bases; J trimming: 7 bases; junction bases outside the gene matches: 14. The germline CDR1 and CDR2 sequences are SQVTM and ANQGSEA. The CDR3 runs to 16 residues. CDR3 in DNA: TGCAGCGCCCAAGGGCGGACAGGGGGCACCAACGGGGAGCTGTTTTTT. Encoded protein: CSAQGRTGGTNGELFF.

The chain combines TRBV24-1 with TRBJ2-1; a possible D gene is TRBD2 (5 bases). Trimming took off 7 bases at V and 7 bases at J, with 19 bases between the two ends. This CDR3 contains 15 residues. In germline, CDR1 is KGHDR, CDR2 SFDVKD. CDR3 in amino acids: CATSPNDITGNEQFF. The CDR3, as DNA: TGTGCCACCAGCCCCAACGATATTACGGGGAATGAGCAGTTCTTC.

This sequence joins TRBV20-1 and TRBJ2-7, with 12 bases matching TRBD1. Germline-derived CDR1 and CDR2 are DFQATT and SNEGSKA (reference sequence). CDR3 size: 15 residues. J gave up 5 bases and V 5 bases, and 10 bases lay outside the gene matches. In DNA form, the CDR3 reads TGCAGTGCTTCCTCACTTGGGACAGGGGGCCACGAGCAGTACTTC. It encodes CSASSLGTGGHEQYF.

CDR3 protein: CAWRGEETQYF. The CDR3 region has the DNA TGTGCCTGGAGGGGGGAAGAGACCCAGTACTTC. This chain uses TRBV30 with TRBJ2-5; possibly TRBD1 or TRBD2 for D (5 bases each). The germline V and J ends were trimmed by 3 bases and 3 bases, with 5 bases remaining between them. The CDR3 loop spans 11 amino acids. Germline loops: CDR1 GTSNPN, CDR2 SVGIG (reference sequence).

The rearrangement uses TRBV4-3 and TRBJ1-2; D call uncertain. Trimming removed 4 bases at V and 6 bases at J, with 12 bases between. Germline CDR1 is LGHNA and CDR2 is YSLEER. There are 13 residues in the CDR3. The CDR3 region is CASSPGAGHGYTF. Here the CDR3 DNA reads TGCGCCAGCAGCCCCGGCGCGGGCCATGGCTACACCTTC.

The rearrangement uses TRBV20-1 and TRBJ1-6; D not resolved. V was trimmed by 0 bases and J by 5 bases, leaving 11 bases between them. There are 15 residues in the CDR3. Germline CDR1 and CDR2: DFQATT and SNEGSKA (reference sequence). The CDR3 protein is CSARDLGIHNSPLHF. CDR3 coding DNA: TGCAGTGCTAGAGATCTAGGGATACATAATTCACCCCTCCACTTT.

V is TRBV7-9 and J is TRBJ2-7; TRBD2 might be the D (5 bases). This CDR3 spans 15 amino acids. Germline V CDR1 and CDR2: SEHNR, FQNEAQ (reference sequence). Deletions cut 5 bases from V and 0 bases from J, with 14 bases between. CDR3 sequence: CASSAGFGISYEQYF. The CDR3, as DNA: TGTGCCAGCAGCGCGGGTTTTGGGATCTCCTACGAGCAGTACTTC.

V is TRBV6-2 or TRBV6-3 and J is TRBJ2-7; 8 bases fit TRBD1. The germline V gene encodes CDR1 MNHEY and CDR2 SVGEGT. This CDR3 spans 15 amino acids. With 5 bases clipped from V and 1 base from J, the junction kept 7 bases outside the gene matches. In DNA, the CDR3 is TGTGCCAGCAGTCTGCTCCGGGACAGGTCCTACGAGCAGTACTTC. Protein product: CASSLLRDRSYEQYF.

The V call is TRBV4-1, the J call TRBJ2-7, with 11 bases identical to TRBD1. CDR1 is MGHRA, CDR2 YSYEKL, per germline. The CDR3 is 17 residues long. Trimming took 4 bases from V and 2 from J; bases not matched to a gene: 10. The CDR3 reads CASSRGQGVSATYEQYF. The CDR3 DNA is TGCGCCAGCAGCCGGGGACAGGGGGTTTCCGCTACCTACGAGCAGTACTTC.

The chain links TRBV5-1 to TRBJ2-1, with D unresolved. The germline gives CDR1 SGHRS, CDR2 YFSETQ. The CDR3 has 17 amino acids. The ends were cut back, 1 base at V and 0 bases at J, with 14 bases in the middle. CDR3 in amino acids: CASSLWFSATSYNEQFF. CDR3 nucleotides: TGCGCCAGCAGCTTGTGGTTTTCTGCCACCTCCTACAATGAGCAGTTCTTC.

The chain is built from TRBV5-1 and TRBJ2-3, with TRBD1 matching 10 bases. This CDR3 spans 15 amino acids. V shed 2 bases, J shed 4 bases, and the junction held 4 bases outside the gene matches. Germline assignment: CDR1 SGHRS and CDR2 YFSETQ. Written as DNA, the CDR3 is TGCGCCAGCAGCTTAGAGGACAGGGGGTCAGATACGCAGTATTTT. It is translated as CASSLEDRGSDTQYF. The full variable domain, rest sourced from reference TRBV5-1 and TRBJ2-3, is KAGVTQTPRYLIKTRGQQVTLSCSPISGHRSVSWYQQTPGQGLQFLFEYFSETQRNKGNFPGRFSGRQFSNSRSEMNVSTLELGDSALYLCASSLEDRGSDTQYFGPGTRLTVL.

The rearrangement uses TRBV3-1 and TRBJ2-4; no clear D. CDR1 is LGHDT, CDR2 YNNKEL, per germline (reference sequence). This CDR3 spans 16 amino acids. The V gene lost 0 bases and the J gene lost 0 bases, with 9 bases spanning the gap. DNA of the CDR3: TGTGCCAGCAGCCAAGAGCTGGGTTTAGCCAAAAACATTCAGTACTTC. Residues: CASSQELGLAKNIQYF.

This chain links TRBV7-9 with TRBJ1-1; D is unresolved. The CDR3 totals 15 residues. Trimming shortened V by 5 bases and J by 5 bases, and 18 bases separated the two germline ends. Germline CDR1 SEHNR, CDR2 FQNEAQ (reference sequence). CDR3 residues: CASSRGFPLGTEAFF. CDR3 bases: TGTGCCAGCAGCAGAGGGTTCCCTCTGGGGACTGAAGCTTTCTTT. Complete variable domain (other parts from reference TRBV7-9 and TRBJ1-1): DTGVSQNPRHKITKRGQNVTFRCDPISEHNRLYWYRQTLGQGPEFLTYFQNEAQLEKSRLLSDRFSAERPKGSFSTLEIQRTEQGDSAMYLCASSRGFPLGTEAFFGQGTRLTVV.

The V call is TRBV29-1, the J call TRBJ1-3; 8 nucleotides agree with TRBD1. The CDR3 has 14 residues. The germline gives CDR1 SQVTM, CDR2 ANQGSEA. V was clipped by 6 bases and J by 2 bases; unmatched bases: 6. Here the CDR3 DNA reads TGCAGCGTGGGAATGACAGGGGCTGGAAACACCATATATTTT. This codes for CSVGMTGAGNTIYF. The complete variable domain, with remaining parts taken from reference TRBV29-1 and TRBJ1-3, reads SAVISQKPSRDICQRGTSLTIQCQVDSQVTMMFWYRQQPGQSLTLIATANQGSEATYESGFVIDKFPISRPNLTFSTLTVSNMSPEDSSIYLCSVGMTGAGNTIYFGEGSWLTVV.

This chain uses TRBV12-3 or TRBV12-4 with TRBJ2-5, with D perhaps TRBD1 (6 bases). V was cut by 8 bases and J by 4 bases, with 14 bases left in between. CDR3 length equals 13 residues. CDR3: CASCFTGRETQYF. The CDR3 nucleotides are TGTGCCAGCTGCTTTACAGGGAGAGAGACCCAGTACTTC.

This clonotype was seen only once. The chain recombines TRBV5-4 with TRBJ2-7; weak D call: TRBD2 (5 bases). CDR3 size: 14 residues. The V end was cut by 4 bases, the J end by 3 bases, with 14 bases between. Germline CDR1 SGHNT, CDR2 YYREEE (reference sequence). The CDR3 loop reads CASSATLGIYEQYF. CDR3 nucleotide sequence: TGTGCCAGCAGCGCGACACTAGGGATCTACGAGCAGTACTTC.

The gene calls are TRBV5-1 and TRBJ2-3; D unresolved. Trimming took off 5 bases at V and 2 bases at J, with 6 bases between the two ends. The germline gives CDR1 SGHRS, CDR2 YFSETQ. The CDR3 is made up of 12 amino acids. The CDR3 loop is CASRTDTDTQYF. As DNA, the CDR3 is TGCGCCAGCAGAACAGACACAGATACGCAGTATTTT. Variable domain in full (rest from reference TRBV5-1 and TRBJ2-3): KAGVTQTPRYLIKTRGQQVTLSCSPISGHRSVSWYQQTPGQGLQFLFEYFSETQRNKGNFPGRFSGRQFSNSRSEMNVSTLELGDSALYLCASRTDTDTQYFGPGTRLTVL.

This sequence joins TRBV20-1 and TRBJ2-7; D not certain. Germline V gene data show CDR1 as DFQATT and CDR2 as SNEGSKA (reference sequence). Trimming removed 6 bases at V and 1 base at J, with 7 bases between. This CDR3 has 11 residues. The CDR3 nucleotides read TGCAGTGCGGGCAGGTCCTACGAGCAGTACTTC. It yields the protein CSAGRSYEQYF.

The chain employs TRBV20-1 and TRBJ1-5; tentative D call: TRBD1 (6 bases). The germline CDR1 and CDR2 sequences are DFQATT and SNEGSKA (reference sequence). Trimming left V 3 bases short and J 7 bases short, with 13 bases between. The CDR3 is made up of 13 amino acids. The CDR3 spells CSARHRELQPQHF. The CDR3 DNA is TGCAGTGCTAGGCACAGGGAGCTCCAGCCCCAGCATTTT.

The rearrangement uses TRBV7-9 and TRBJ1-1; D gene unclear. Germline lookup yields CDR1 SEHNR and CDR2 FQNEAQ (reference sequence). The CDR3 is made up of 14 amino acids. The V end lost 5 bases, the J end lost 6 bases, and 16 bases lay between the germline ends. CDR3 in amino acids: CASSPGPRISEAFF. The DNA of the CDR3 is TGTGCCAGCAGCCCGGGCCCCAGGATCTCTGAAGCTTTCTTT.

The CDR3 region has the DNA TGTGCCAGCAGCCCTAACGGGCCCAACGAGCAGTACTTC. As protein: CASSPNGPNEQYF. The rearrangement uses TRBV3-1 and TRBJ2-7; no clear D. V was trimmed by 4 bases and J by 5 bases, leaving 12 bases between them. In germline, CDR1 is LGHDT, CDR2 YNNKEL (reference sequence). The CDR3 runs to 13 residues.

This clonotype appeared a single time. One end of the junction is discordant with germline, which a read error may explain. The rearrangement uses TRBV2 and TRBJ1-2; possibly TRBD1 for D (6 bases). The CDR3 extends over 12 amino acids. Looked up from germline, CDR1 is SNHLY and CDR2 is FYNNEI. CDR3 residues: CASNQDRSGYTF. The CDR3 DNA reads TGTGCAAGCAACCAGGACAGAAGCGGCTACACCTTC.

The chain is built from TRBV30 and TRBJ2-3, with 7 bases identical to TRBD2. The germline V gene encodes CDR1 GTSNPN and CDR2 SVGIG (reference sequence). Trimming removed 5 bases from V and 0 bases from J; junction bases left unmatched: 5. The CDR3 loop spans 14 amino acids. Here the CDR3 DNA reads TGTGCCTGGGGCCTGGGAGGGAGCACAGATACGCAGTATTTT. The encoded protein is CAWGLGGSTDTQYF.

This chain links TRBV7-8 with TRBJ2-1; D is unresolved. CDR3 length equals 16 residues. Germline V gene data show CDR1 as SGHVS and CDR2 as FQNEAQ. With 1 base removed from V and 4 bases from J, the gap between germline ends came to 14 bases. The DNA for the CDR3 is TGTGCCAGCAGCTTAGATCGGCCAGCCGTATACAATGAGCAGTTCTTC. This sequence encodes CASSLDRPAVYNEQFF. Looking up the rest from reference TRBV7-8 and TRBJ2-1 gives the full variable domain: GAGVSQSPRYKVAKRGQDVALRCDPISGHVSLFWYQQALGQGPEFLTYFQNEAQLDKSGLPSDRFFAERPEGSVSTLKIQRTQQEDSAVYLCASSLDRPAVYNEQFFGPGTRLTVL.